One and the same sample provided the 3 T cell receptor beta chains below, sequenced in a study of CD8+ T cells in alopecia areata. Extraction of RNA preceded its reverse transcription into cDNA, which served as the sequencing template. TCRdb keeps only in-frame clones here, not all; method: immunoSEQ multiplex PCR. Of roughly 210,000 clones in the sample, around two fifths are singletons; the top ten hold roughly 2.6%. The sample's treatment: oral pan-JAK inhibitor, 5-10 mg twice daily. Here the sequenced sample was CD4+ T cells sorted from blood, taken at roughly week 38, from a patient treated with tofacitinib. The receptor source for this set is a human donor with alopecia areata.

This CDR3 reads CAWSPRAGELFF. In nucleotides, the CDR3 is TGTGCCTGGAGCCCTCGTGCCGGGGAGCTGTTTTTT. The V gene is TRBV30, the J gene TRBJ2-2, with D uncertain. V lost 3 bases to trimming and J lost 6 bases, with 8 bases between them. CDR3 size: 12 residues. CDR1 and CDR2 (germline): GTSNPN, SVGIG (reference sequence).

This clone occurred a few times. This chain links TRBV6-6 with TRBJ2-7, with no clear D. The CDR3 sequence is 13 residues long. CDR1 and CDR2 (germline): MNHNY, SVGAGI (reference sequence). The V end lost 7 bases, the J end lost 3 bases, and 13 bases lay between the germline ends. CDR3 DNA: TGTGCCAGCAAGATGCACGGTAACTACGAGCAGTACTTC. Amino acids: CASKMHGNYEQYF.

This clone has more than one count but fewer than ten. The rearrangement uses TRBV4-2 and TRBJ2-7; no definite D call. This CDR3 comprises 13 residues. V lost 3 bases to trimming and J lost 0 bases, with 6 bases between them. The germline V gene has CDR1 LGHNA and CDR2 YNFKEQ. The CDR3: CASSHDRSYEQYF. In DNA, the CDR3 is TGTGCCAGCAGCCATGACCGCTCCTACGAGCAGTACTTC.